Listed here are 29 T cell receptor beta chains from one sample, sequenced in a study of blood T cell repertoires in COVID-19. Some clones are missing from TCRdb's copy, which holds only in-frame ones; the method was immunoSEQ multiplex PCR. The profile covers some 150,000 clones, with 70% to 90% appearing a single time and 1.5% taken by the ten largest. What was sequenced was peripheral blood. The receptors were sampled from a woman aged 55-69 years with acute or convalescent COVID-19.

The chain joins TRBV7-2 to TRBJ2-2; 7 positions agree with TRBD2. Germline V gives CDR1 SGHTA, CDR2 FQGNSA. There are 16 residues in the CDR3. V lost 5 bases to trimming and J lost 4 bases; unmatched junction nucleotides: 10. The CDR3 bases are TGTGCCAGCAGCACCGGGAGGACCACATTCACCGGGGAGCTGTTTTTT. Its protein is CASSTGRTTFTGELFF.

This clone was observed a single time. Here the CDR3 reads CASSGTGLQPQHF. The CDR3 nucleotides read TGTGCCAGCAGTGGGACAGGGTTGCAGCCCCAGCATTTT. The chain carries TRBV6-2 or TRBV6-3 and TRBJ1-5, with 9 bases aligning to TRBD1. Per germline, CDR1 MNHEY and CDR2 SVGEGT. This CDR3 has 13 amino acids. V lost 5 bases, J lost 7 bases, and 3 bases stayed unmatched.

The chain employs TRBV7-9 and TRBJ1-1; 8 bases match TRBD1. The CDR3 runs to 16 residues. With V trimmed by 5 bases and J by 5 bases, 13 bases remained unmatched. In germline, CDR1 is SEHNR, CDR2 FQNEAQ (reference sequence). CDR3 loop: CASSLTGGPGVTEAFF. CDR3 nucleotides: TGTGCCAGCAGCCTCACAGGGGGGCCAGGGGTGACTGAAGCTTTCTTT.

This rearrangement joins TRBV3-1 (or the pseudogene TRBV3-2) to TRBJ1-3; no clear D. The CDR3 contains 14 residues. The V end was cut by 4 bases, the J end by 0 bases, with 7 bases between. The germline V gene encodes CDR1 LGHDT and CDR2 YNNKEL (reference sequence). In nucleotides, the CDR3 is TGTGCCAGCAGCCTTCGAGACTCTGGAAACACCATATATTTT. Translation: CASSLRDSGNTIYF.

The V gene is TRBV28, the J gene TRBJ1-2, with a tentative D call TRBD1 (5 bases). V was trimmed by 3 bases and J by 1 base, leaving 18 bases between them. The CDR3 is 17 residues long. CDR1 and CDR2 from the germline V gene are MDHEN and SYDVKM. CDR3 region: CASSLPPGGDRNYGYTF. CDR3 DNA sequence: TGTGCCAGCAGTTTGCCCCCGGGAGGGGATCGTAACTATGGCTACACCTTC.

This clone occurred a few times. The chain couples TRBV27 to TRBJ1-1; TRBD1 agrees at 8 bases. The germline V gene has CDR1 MNHEY and CDR2 SMNVEV (reference sequence). Unmatched junction bases numbered 4, after V lost 8 bases and J lost 2 bases. This CDR3 region has 13 residues. The CDR3 coding sequence is TGTGCCAGCCGAACAGGGGGTAACACTGAAGCTTTCTTT. Encoded protein: CASRTGGNTEAFF.

Here the CDR3 DNA reads TGTGCCTGGAGTGTATTAGGGACAGTCCACACTGAAGCTTTCTTT. Translation: CAWSVLGTVHTEAFF. V usage is TRBV30 and J usage is TRBJ1-1, with 7 bases identical to TRBD1. The CDR3 sequence is 15 residues long. Germline assignment: CDR1 GTSNPN and CDR2 SVGIG (reference sequence). The V gene end was trimmed by 0 bases and the J gene end by 3 bases; junction bases not matched to a gene: 7.

The J gene is TRBJ2-5, the V gene TRBV5-4, with D maybe TRBD2 (5 bases). CDR1 SGHNT and CDR2 YYREEE come from the germline V gene (reference sequence). V was clipped by 4 bases and J by 2 bases, with 15 bases between them. CDR3 size: 15 residues. The CDR3 DNA reads as TGTGCCAGCAGCGCTTTTACAGAGCGGCAAGAGACCCAGTACTTC. It yields the protein CASSAFTERQETQYF.

This clone has a single count. The J gene is TRBJ1-4, the V gene TRBV5-1, with D possibly TRBD1 on 5 matching bases. V was pared by 4 bases and J by 8 bases, with 18 bases between. CDR3 length: 15 amino acids. CDR1 and CDR2 from the germline V gene are SGHRS and YFSETQ. The CDR3 region has the DNA TGCGCCAGCAGCCCGGCTGGGGCCGAGGACGAAAAACTGTTTTTT. It codes for CASSPAGAEDEKLFF.

V usage is TRBV29-1 and J usage is TRBJ2-7, with a possible D match to TRBD2 (6 bases). Trimming shortened V by 3 bases and J by 1 base, and 13 bases separated the two germline ends. There are 14 residues in the CDR3. Germline V lookup: CDR1 SQVTM, CDR2 ANQGSEA. The CDR3 nucleotides read TGCAGCGTTGAGGTGGCGGGAAGGTCCTACGAGCAGTACTTC. This translates into CSVEVAGRSYEQYF.

This clone is a singleton in its sample. The chain employs TRBV19 and TRBJ1-6; 9 positions match TRBD1. CDR3 size: 16 residues. The V and J ends lost 6 bases and 6 bases, in that order; junction bases with no gene match: 9. Germline values: CDR1 LNHDA, CDR2 SQIVND (reference sequence). CDR3 region: CASSTSGTGTNSPLHF. CDR3 bases: TGTGCCAGTAGCACCTCCGGGACAGGGACTAATTCACCCCTCCACTTT. The whole variable domain, remainder taken from reference TRBV19 and TRBJ1-6, is DGGITQSPKYLFRKEGQNVTLSCEQNLNHDAMYWYRQDPGQGLRLIYYSQIVNDFQKGDIAEGYSVSREKKESFPLTVTSAQKNPTAFYLCASSTSGTGTNSPLHFGNGTRLTVT.

The V call is TRBV19, the J call TRBJ2-5; 8 nucleotides agree with TRBD1. The V segment lost 4 bases and the J segment 1 base; nucleotides outside the gene matches: 2. Germline-derived CDR1 and CDR2 are LNHDA and SQIVND (reference sequence). The CDR3 length is 14 residues. The CDR3 here is CASSRGQAQETQYF. For the CDR3, the DNA is TGTGCCAGTAGTAGGGGACAGGCCCAAGAGACCCAGTACTTC.

The genes are TRBV6-5 and TRBJ1-2; 8 positions match TRBD1. The CDR3 spans 14 residues. Germline loops: CDR1 MNHEY, CDR2 SVGAGI. Germline trimming cut 4 bases from V and 2 bases from J; bases unmatched to any gene: 3. CDR3 in amino acids: CASSSTGGNYGYTF. In nucleotides, the CDR3 is TGTGCCAGCAGTTCTACAGGGGGAAACTATGGCTACACCTTC.

The V gene is TRBV19, the J gene TRBJ1-4; D may be TRBD1 (5 bases). V gave up 10 bases and J gave up 3 bases, with 15 bases separating them. Germline CDR1 LNHDA, CDR2 SQIVND (reference sequence). This CDR3 region has 14 residues. The CDR3 sequence is CATSRGIANEKLFF. The CDR3 DNA sequence: TGTGCCACCTCAAGGGGAATTGCTAATGAAAAACTGTTTTTT.

The chain uses TRBV6-5 and TRBJ2-1; TRBD1 agrees at 10 bases. The J segment lost 4 bases and the V segment lost 4 bases, leaving 4 bases of the junction unmatched. Germline V gene sequence: CDR1 MNHEY, CDR2 SVGAGI. The CDR3 consists of 15 residues. The CDR3, as DNA: TGTGCCAGCAGTTCGGGACAGGGGCCGTACAATGAGCAGTTCTTC. This sequence encodes CASSSGQGPYNEQFF.

The chain couples TRBV29-1 to TRBJ2-7; 13 nucleotides line up with TRBD2. Germline lookup yields CDR1 SQVTM and CDR2 ANQGSEA. The CDR3 covers 13 residues. J was trimmed by 6 bases and V by 1 base; bases with no gene match: 0. CDR3 DNA: TGCAGCGTTGAAGGGACTAGCGGGGGCGAGCAGTACTTC. Residues: CSVEGTSGGEQYF.

This chain joins TRBV7-6 and TRBJ1-6; D is possibly TRBD1 (6 bases). The V gene lost 5 bases and the J gene lost 14 bases, with 22 bases spanning the gap. This CDR3 has 15 amino acids. Germline values: CDR1 SGHVS, CDR2 FNYEAQ. CDR3 sequence (DNA): TGTGCCAGCAGCCCGAGCCCAGGGACACCTTCGACCCTCCACTTT. This codes for CASSPSPGTPSTLHF. The entire variable domain, with the rest obtained from reference TRBV7-6 and TRBJ1-6, is as follows: GAGVSQSPRYKVTKRGQDVALRCDPISGHVSLYWYRQALGQGPEFLTYFNYEAQQDKSGLPNDRFSAERPEGSISTLTIQRTEQRDSAMYRCASSPSPGTPSTLHFGNGTRLTVT.

V gene TRBV19 combines with J gene TRBJ1-2, with 7 bases aligning to TRBD1. Unmatched junction bases numbered 5, after V lost 4 bases and J lost 0 bases. CDR1 is LNHDA, CDR2 SQIVND, per germline (reference sequence). The CDR3 spans 15 residues. The CDR3 sequence: CASSTTGAANYGYTF. The CDR3 DNA reads TGTGCCAGTAGTACCACAGGGGCTGCTAACTATGGCTACACCTTC.

The V call is TRBV14, the J call TRBJ2-1; D is perhaps TRBD1 (5 bases). The CDR3 runs to 15 residues. Per the germline V gene, CDR1 is SGHDN and CDR2 is FVKESK. Trimming cost V 4 bases and J 0 bases, with 10 bases left between them. The CDR3 nucleotides are TGTGCCAGCAGCCGTGGGGCAAGCTCCTACAATGAGCAGTTCTTC. This codes for CASSRGASSYNEQFF.

J is TRBJ2-3 and V is TRBV11-2; D remains ambiguous. V was shortened by 3 bases and J by 2 bases, with 15 bases between the two germline ends. The CDR3 is 16 residues long. Germline V gives CDR1 SGHAT, CDR2 FQNNGV. CDR3: CASSFDSELYTDTQYF. The DNA of the CDR3 is TGTGCCAGCAGCTTCGATAGTGAACTCTACACAGATACGCAGTATTTT.

The V and J genes are TRBV25-1 and TRBJ2-2; tentatively, D is TRBD1 (6 bases). The germline V gene encodes CDR1 MGHDK and CDR2 SYGVNS. The CDR3 is 14 residues long. Trimming removed 4 bases at V and 4 bases at J, with 10 bases between. The CDR3 DNA is TGTGCCAGCAGTGCGACAGGTCGCACCGGGGAGCTGTTTTTT. Residues: CASSATGRTGELFF.

This clone was recorded a few times. The chain recombines TRBV27 with TRBJ2-7; D gene ambiguous. CDR1 and CDR2 from the germline V gene are MNHEY and SMNVEV (reference sequence). The CDR3 is 17 amino acids. V dropped 5 bases and J dropped 2 bases, with 22 bases sitting between them. CDR3 protein: CASSPGLTYTDTYEQYF. The CDR3 coding sequence is TGTGCCAGCAGTCCCGGCCTGACATATACAGACACCTACGAGCAGTACTTC.

The rearrangement links TRBV28 to TRBJ2-5; TRBD1 might be the D (5 bases). CDR3 size: 13 residues. The V gene lost 2 bases and the J gene lost 4 bases, with 8 bases spanning the gap. Germline CDR1 and CDR2: MDHEN and SYDVKM. The CDR3 coding sequence is TGTGCCAGCAGTTTACAGGGCATAGAGACCCAGTACTTC. This encodes CASSLQGIETQYF.

The chain links TRBV4-3 to TRBJ1-2; D not certain. Germline V gene lookup returns CDR1 LGHNA and CDR2 YSLEER. V was clipped by 0 bases and J by 6 bases, with 8 bases between them. This CDR3 region has 13 residues. The CDR3 spells CASSQEGGNGYTF. Written as DNA, the CDR3 is TGCGCCAGCAGCCAAGAAGGAGGGAATGGCTACACCTTC.

This clone was picked up one time. This chain connects TRBV10-3 to TRBJ2-3; weak D call: TRBD1 (6 bases). The CDR3 sequence is 16 residues long. Germline lookup yields CDR1 ENHRY and CDR2 SYGVKD. Trimming removed 6 bases at V and 2 bases at J, with 18 bases between. CDR3 sequence: CAISDKIQGPTDTQYF. CDR3 sequence (DNA): TGTGCCATCAGCGATAAGATACAGGGCCCCACAGATACGCAGTATTTT.

This chain joins TRBV19 and TRBJ1-1, with D possibly TRBD1 on 5 matching bases. Per germline, CDR1 LNHDA and CDR2 SQIVND (reference sequence). With 7 bases removed from V and 7 bases from J, the gap between germline ends came to 10 bases. The CDR3 consists of 11 residues. The CDR3 region is CASIRRGEAFF. The CDR3 nucleotides are TGTGCCAGTATTAGGAGGGGTGAAGCTTTCTTT.

This clone was observed a single time. The chain recombines TRBV24-1 with TRBJ2-5, with 11 positions matching TRBD1. Losses at the gene ends were 4 bases for V and 1 base for J; bases not matched to a gene: 4. This CDR3 contains 16 residues. Per germline, CDR1 KGHDR and CDR2 SFDVKD. The CDR3 protein is CATSDPGTGGQETQYF. The CDR3 DNA is TGTGCCACCAGTGACCCCGGGACAGGGGGCCAAGAGACCCAGTACTTC.

V and J are TRBV5-4 and TRBJ1-2, with 8 bases lining up with TRBD1. Germline CDR1 SGHNT, CDR2 YYREEE (reference sequence). Trimming removed 2 bases from V and 4 bases from J; junction bases left unmatched: 4. CDR3 length: 14 residues. The CDR3 region has the DNA TGTGCCAGCAGCTTTCAGGGGGCGAGCTATGGCTACACCTTC. Protein sequence: CASSFQGASYGYTF.

This chain uses TRBV19 with TRBJ1-1; TRBD1 matches 7 bases. The V gene's germline CDR1 is LNHDA and CDR2 SQIVND (reference sequence). Trimming removed 4 bases from V and 0 bases from J; junction bases left unmatched: 8. The CDR3 loop spans 16 amino acids. CDR3 in DNA: TGTGCCAGTAGTACTCCCGGACAGGATTTGAACACTGAAGCTTTCTTT. As protein: CASSTPGQDLNTEAFF.